Listed below are T cell receptor beta chains from one sample, sequenced in a study of cytomegalovirus exposure and HLA in healthy donors. Libraries were prepared by immunoSEQ multiplex PCR; TCRdb keeps only in-frame clonotypes and omits some of them. The data contain approximately 190,000 clones, roughly 73% of them singletons. The specimen was PBMCs. Receptor source: a woman aged 30 to 39 in good health and CMV-seropositive. CDR3s include the opening cysteine and the closing phenylalanine or tryptophan. D genes are given only for firm matches. Size values are once, few and many counts, or a class for expanded clones, and some rows have none.

d_call	j_call	clone_size	v_call	cdr3_nt	cdr3_aa
.	TRBJ2-2	.	TRBV7-3	TGTGCCAGCAGCTCCTCTCTCGGGGAGCTGTTTTTT	CASSSSLGELFF
TRBD2	TRBJ2-7	.	TRBV12-5	TGTGCTAGTGGTTTGGTACACTTCCTAAACCGGACTAGCGCACGCTCCTACGAGCAGTACTTC	CASGLVHFLNRTSARSYEQYF
.	TRBJ2-3	few	TRBV6-5	TGTGCCAGCAGTTACTTAGAGCGGGATACGCAGTATTTT	CASSYLERDTQYF
.	TRBJ2-1	.	TRBV7-9	TGTGCCAGCAGAGCAGGGTTGTCAGTCCGGGAGAACAATGAGCAGTTCTTC	CASRAGLSVRENNEQFF
TRBD1	TRBJ2-1	.	TRBV28	TGTGCCAGCAGTCCCCATCCACAGGGGAATGAGCAGTTCTTC	CASSPHPQGNEQFF
.	TRBJ1-1	.	TRBV5-6	TGTGCCAGCAGCTCATCCAGGGGACACCTTAGGGCTGAAGCTTTCTTT	CASSSSRGHLRAEAFF
.	TRBJ1-3	.	TRBV7-2	TGTGCCAGCAGCTTATACCCCCCAGGCTCTGGAAACACCATATATTTT	CASSLYPPGSGNTIYF
.	TRBJ2-1	.	TRBV5-1	TGCGCCAGCAGCTTGGGACTTGAGCAGTTCTTC	CASSLGLEQFF
TRBD1	TRBJ1-1	few	TRBV4-2	TGTGCCAGCAGCCAAGAGGACAGGGAAAACACTGAAGCTTTCTTT	CASSQEDRENTEAFF
TRBD1	TRBJ2-7	.	TRBV5-4	TGTGCCAGCAGCTTGGCTAGGGGACAGGGGGCTTATCGCGAGCAGTACTTC	CASSLARGQGAYREQYF
.	TRBJ1-2	.	TRBV2	TGTGCCAGTGAGGGAGGGGTCTATGGCTACACCTTC	CASEGGVYGYTF
.	TRBJ1-2	.	TRBV2	TGTGCCAGCAGTGGCAGATATGGCTACACCTTC	CASSGRYGYTF
TRBD2	TRBJ2-7	.	TRBV2	TGTGCCAGCAGTGATGTGGGACTAGAATCCTACGAGCAGTACTTC	CASSDVGLESYEQYF
TRBD2	TRBJ2-5	once	TRBV2	TGTGCCAGCAGTGAGCGGGCTAGCGGGGGGGAGACCCAGTACTTC	CASSERASGGETQYF
.	TRBJ1-5	.	TRBV5-5	TGTGCCAGCAGCTTGAATATCGGTCAGGGCAATCAGCCCCAGCATTTT	CASSLNIGQGNQPQHF
TRBD1	TRBJ1-2	.	TRBV29-1	TGCAGCGTGACCGGGACAGGCTATGGCTACACCTTC	CSVTGTGYGYTF
TRBD1	TRBJ1-2	.	TRBV27	TGTGCCAGCAGTTTCTTTGTTGACAGGGGGGTGGGTGGCTACACCTTC	CASSFFVDRGVGGYTF
TRBD1	TRBJ2-6	.	TRBV9	TGTGCCAGCAGCGAGGACAGGGGTTACTCTGGGGCCAACGTCCTGACTTTC	CASSEDRGYSGANVLTF
.	TRBJ2-1	.	TRBV5-4	TGTGCCAGCAGCCCCGATGCCCTATACAATGAGCAGTTCTTC	CASSPDALYNEQFF
.	TRBJ1-2	.	TRBV18	TGTGCCAGCTCACCGGGTCGGGTTGACAGCCACCTCTTC	CASSPGRVDSHLF